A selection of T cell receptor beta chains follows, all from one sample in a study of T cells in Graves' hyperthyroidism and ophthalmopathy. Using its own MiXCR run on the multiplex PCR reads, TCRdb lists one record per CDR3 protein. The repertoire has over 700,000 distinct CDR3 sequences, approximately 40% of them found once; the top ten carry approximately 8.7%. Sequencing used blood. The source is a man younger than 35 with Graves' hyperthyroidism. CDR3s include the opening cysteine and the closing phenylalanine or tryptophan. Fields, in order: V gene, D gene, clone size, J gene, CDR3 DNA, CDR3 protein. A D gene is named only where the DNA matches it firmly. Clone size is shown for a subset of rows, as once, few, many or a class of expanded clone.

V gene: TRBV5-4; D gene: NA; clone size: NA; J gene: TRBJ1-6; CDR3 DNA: TGTGCCAGCAGCCTGGATATAGACGTTCAGGGTAGGGGTTCACCCCTCCACTTT; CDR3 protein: CASSLDIDVQGRGSPLHF
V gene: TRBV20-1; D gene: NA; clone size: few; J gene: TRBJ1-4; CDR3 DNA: TGCAGTGCTAGTATGGCAAGGCTGAATGAAAAACTGTTTTTT; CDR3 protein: CSASMARLNEKLFF
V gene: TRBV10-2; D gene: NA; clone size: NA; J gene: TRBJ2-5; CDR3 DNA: TGCGCCAGCACCTCGGGGGCGGGAGAGACCCAGTACTTC; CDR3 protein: CASTSGAGETQYF
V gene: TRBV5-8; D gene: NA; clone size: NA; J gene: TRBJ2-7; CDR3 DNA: TGTGCCAGCAGCTTTACGGGGCTCGAGCAGTACTTC; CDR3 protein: CASSFTGLEQYF
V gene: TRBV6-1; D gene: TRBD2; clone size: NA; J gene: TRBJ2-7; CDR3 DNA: TGTGCCAGCAGTTACGGAGCGACTAGCGGGTACTACGAGCAGTACTTC; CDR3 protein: CASSYGATSGYYEQYF
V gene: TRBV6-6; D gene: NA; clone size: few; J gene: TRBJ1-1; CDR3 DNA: TGTGCCAGCAGTTATCGCAGGGGTGACACTGAAGCTTTCTTT; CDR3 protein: CASSYRRGDTEAFF
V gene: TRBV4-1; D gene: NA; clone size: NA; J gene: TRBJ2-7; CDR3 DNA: TGCGCCAGCAGCCAAGCTGCGGGGACGAACGAGCAGTACTTC; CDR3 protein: CASSQAAGTNEQYF
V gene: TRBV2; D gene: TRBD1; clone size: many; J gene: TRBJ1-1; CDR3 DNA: TGTGCCAGCAGTGAAGCGGTACAGGGGGCGGCTGAAGCTTTCTTT; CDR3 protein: CASSEAVQGAAEAFF
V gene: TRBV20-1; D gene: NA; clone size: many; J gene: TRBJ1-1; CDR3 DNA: TGCAGTGCTAGACCCAATTCCCAGAGGGACCGTGAAGCTTTCTTT; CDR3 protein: CSARPNSQRDREAFF
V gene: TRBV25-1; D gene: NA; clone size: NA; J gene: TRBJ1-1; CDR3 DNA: TGTACCAGCAGCCACGTCGGAGGGTCAGCTTTCTTT; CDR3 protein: CTSSHVGGSAFF
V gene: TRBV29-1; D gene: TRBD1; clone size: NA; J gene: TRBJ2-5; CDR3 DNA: TGCAGCAGTTTGAAAGGGGGCGGCGAGACCCAGTACTTC; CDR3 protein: CSSLKGGGETQYF
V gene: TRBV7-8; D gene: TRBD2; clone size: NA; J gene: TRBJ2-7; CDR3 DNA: TGTGCCAGCAGCTTAGAACTAGGCGGGGGGGCCAACGAGCAGTACTTC; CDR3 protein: CASSLELGGGANEQYF
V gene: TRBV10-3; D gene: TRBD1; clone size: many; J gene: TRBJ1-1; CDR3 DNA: TGTGCCATCAGTTTGGGACAGGGCCACCCTGAAGCTTTCTTT; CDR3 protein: CAISLGQGHPEAFF
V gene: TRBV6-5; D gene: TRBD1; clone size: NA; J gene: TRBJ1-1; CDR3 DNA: TGTGCCGGCAAACCGACAGGGGCTATTGAAGCTTTCTTT; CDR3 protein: CAGKPTGAIEAFF
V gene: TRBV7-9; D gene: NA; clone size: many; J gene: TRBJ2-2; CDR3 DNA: TGTGCCAGCAGCAGGGGACCCGGGGAGCTGTTTTTT; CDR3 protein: CASSRGPGELFF
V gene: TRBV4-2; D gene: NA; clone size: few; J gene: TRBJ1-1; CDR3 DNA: TGTGCCAGCAGCCAAGACATGAGGCAATACACTGAAGCTTTCTTT; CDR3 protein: CASSQDMRQYTEAFF
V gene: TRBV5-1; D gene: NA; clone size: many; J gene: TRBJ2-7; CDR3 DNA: TGCGCCAGCAGCTCGGGACTCTACTCCTACGAGCAGTACTTC; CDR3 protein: CASSSGLYSYEQYF
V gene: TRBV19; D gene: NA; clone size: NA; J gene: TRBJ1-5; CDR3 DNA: TGTGCCAGTAGTATGATCCCCAATCAGCCCCAGCATTTT; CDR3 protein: CASSMIPNQPQHF
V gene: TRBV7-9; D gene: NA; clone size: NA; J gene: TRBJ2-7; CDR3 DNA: TGTGCCAGCAGCTTACTACGGGACTCACCTTACGAGCAGTACTTC; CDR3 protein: CASSLLRDSPYEQYF
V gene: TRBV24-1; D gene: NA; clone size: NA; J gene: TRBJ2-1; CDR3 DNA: TGTGCCACCAGTGATGAAATGGTCCATGAGCAGTTCTTC; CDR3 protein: CATSDEMVHEQFF
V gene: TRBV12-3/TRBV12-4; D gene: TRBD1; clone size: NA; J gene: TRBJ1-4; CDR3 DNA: TGTGCCAGCAGTTACTCGGGGACAGGCCGAAATGAAAAACTGTTTTTT; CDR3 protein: CASSYSGTGRNEKLFF
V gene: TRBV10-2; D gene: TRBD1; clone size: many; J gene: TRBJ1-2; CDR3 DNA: TGCGCCAGCAGGAAAACAGGGGGCGATGGCTACACCTTC; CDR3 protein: CASRKTGGDGYTF
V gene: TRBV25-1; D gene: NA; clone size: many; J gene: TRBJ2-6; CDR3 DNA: TGTGCCAGCAGTGCAGGGGGGTCAGGGGCCAACGTCCTGACTTTC; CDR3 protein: CASSAGGSGANVLTF
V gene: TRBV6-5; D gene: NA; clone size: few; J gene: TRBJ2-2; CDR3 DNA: TGTGCCAGCAGTTCGTACGCCGGGGAGCTGTTTTTT; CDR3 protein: CASSSYAGELFF
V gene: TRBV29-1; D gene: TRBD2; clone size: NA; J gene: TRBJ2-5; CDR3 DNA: TGCAGCGTCTTACCCGGGACTAGCGGGGGTGGAGAGACCCAGTACTTC; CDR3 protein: CSVLPGTSGGGETQYF
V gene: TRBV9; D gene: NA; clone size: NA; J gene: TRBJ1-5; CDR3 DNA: TGTGCCAGCAGCGCTTCAAGGTACAATCAGCCCCAGCATTTT; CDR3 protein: CASSASRYNQPQHF
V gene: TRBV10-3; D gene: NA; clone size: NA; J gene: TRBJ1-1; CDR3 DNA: TGTGCCATCAGTGAGTCTATGAGGGGGAACACTGAAGCTTTCTTT; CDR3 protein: CAISESMRGNTEAFF
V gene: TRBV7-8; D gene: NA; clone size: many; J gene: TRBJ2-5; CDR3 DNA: TGTGCCAGCAGCTTATTCAGCGCCCAAGAGACCCAGTACTTC; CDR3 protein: CASSLFSAQETQYF
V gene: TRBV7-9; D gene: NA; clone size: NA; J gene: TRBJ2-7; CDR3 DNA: TGTGCCAGCAGCTCCGGGGGGCCGTATGAACTGCTCTCCTACGAGCAGTACTTC; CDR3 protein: CASSSGGPYELLSYEQYF
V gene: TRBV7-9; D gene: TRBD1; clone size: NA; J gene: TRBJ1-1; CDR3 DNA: TGTGCCAGCAGCTGGGGACAGGGAAGGGACACTGAAGCTTTCTTT; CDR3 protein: CASSWGQGRDTEAFF
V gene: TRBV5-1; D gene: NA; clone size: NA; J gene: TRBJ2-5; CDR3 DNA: TGCGCCAGCAGCAACCTTTTCGGACAGCAAGAGACCCAGTACTTC; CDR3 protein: CASSNLFGQQETQYF
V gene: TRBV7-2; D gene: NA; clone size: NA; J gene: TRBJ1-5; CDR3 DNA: TGTGCCAGCAGCTTAGGGATCGGGACCCCTTACCAAGAGACCCAGCATTTT; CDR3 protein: CASSLGIGTPYQETQHF
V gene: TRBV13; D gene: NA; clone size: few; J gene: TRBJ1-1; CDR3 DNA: TGTGCCAGCAGCTTTCCTTCTACGAACACTGAAGCTTTCTTT; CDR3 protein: CASSFPSTNTEAFF
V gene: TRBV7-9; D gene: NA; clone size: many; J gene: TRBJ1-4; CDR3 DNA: TGTGCCAGCAGCTCCGAACGCGAACTTAATGAAAAACTGTTTTTT; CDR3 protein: CASSSERELNEKLFF
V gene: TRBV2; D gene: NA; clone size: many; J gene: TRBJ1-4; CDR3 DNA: TGTGCCAGCAGTCAGTCGGGAGGGGGAAGTGAAAAACTGTTTTTT; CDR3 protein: CASSQSGGGSEKLFF
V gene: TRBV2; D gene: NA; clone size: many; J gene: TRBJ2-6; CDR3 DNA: TGTGCCAGTGAGGGGTCCGGGGCCAACGTCCTGACTTTC; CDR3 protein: CASEGSGANVLTF
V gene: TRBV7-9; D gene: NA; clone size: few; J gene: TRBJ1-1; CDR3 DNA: TGTGCCAGCTTGGGCCTCCAAGGGACTGAAGCTTTCTTT; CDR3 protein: CASLGLQGTEAFF
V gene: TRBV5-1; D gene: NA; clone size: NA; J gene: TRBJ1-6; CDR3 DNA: TGCGCCAGCAGCCCAAGGACAGATAACGCCTATAATTCACCCCTCCACTTT; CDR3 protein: CASSPRTDNAYNSPLHF
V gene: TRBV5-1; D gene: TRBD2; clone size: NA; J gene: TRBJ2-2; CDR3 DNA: TGCGCCAGCAGAGCCACTAGCGGGGGAAAGGAGGAGCTGTTTTTT; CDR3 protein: CASRATSGGKEELFF
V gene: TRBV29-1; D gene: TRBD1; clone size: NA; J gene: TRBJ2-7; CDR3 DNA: TGCAGCGCCCAGGGAGTGGGGACAGGCTACGAGCAGTACTTC; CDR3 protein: CSAQGVGTGYEQYF
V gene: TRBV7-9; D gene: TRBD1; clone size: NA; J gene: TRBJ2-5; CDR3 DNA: TGTGCCAGCAGCACGACCCAAGGGGGCAGGCTCTACGAGACCCAGTACTTC; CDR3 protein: CASSTTQGGRLYETQYF
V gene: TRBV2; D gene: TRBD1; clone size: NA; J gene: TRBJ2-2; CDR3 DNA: TGTGCCAGCAGTGAGTCCCTGGGCAAGGACAGGGGCACCGGGGAGCTGTTTTTT; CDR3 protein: CASSESLGKDRGTGELFF
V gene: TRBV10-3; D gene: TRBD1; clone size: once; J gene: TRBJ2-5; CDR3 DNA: TGTGCCATCAGTGGGACAGGGGAGAGAGAGACCCAGTACTTC; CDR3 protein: CAISGTGERETQYF